The 8 T cell receptor beta chains below all came from one sample that was sequenced in a study of blood T cells in healthy people across ages. A second PCR, run for roughly 7 to 11 cycles, used a sample-barcoded 5' primer plus a J-beta primer mix. TCRdb re-analysed the 5' RACE reads in MiXCR, keeping a single row per CDR3 protein. The data show about 670,000 distinct CDR3 sequences, with approximately 52% seen just once and approximately 15% held by the top ten. Sequenced input: blood. All receptors come from a woman older than 75 in good health.

The chain couples TRBV6-5 to TRBJ2-1; 7 bases agree with TRBD1. Germline CDR1 MNHEY, CDR2 SVGAGI. This CDR3 region has 13 residues. J gave up 6 bases and V 11 bases, and 10 bases lay outside the gene matches. In DNA, the CDR3 is TGTGCCGGCAACCCGACAGGGAGCAATGAGCAGTTCTTC. It is translated as CAGNPTGSNEQFF.

In its sample, this clonotype was seen a few times. The V and J genes are TRBV3-1 and TRBJ2-7; D is perhaps TRBD1 (6 bases). V was cut by 1 base and J by 1 base, with 8 bases left in between. The CDR3 is 14 residues long. CDR1 is LGHDT, CDR2 YNNKEL, per germline (reference sequence). The CDR3 reads CASSQGDRSYEQYF. In DNA form, the CDR3 reads TGTGCCAGCAGCCAAGGTGACAGGTCCTACGAGCAGTACTTC.

DNA of the CDR3: TGTGCCAGCAGCCCTGGGCCTAGCGGGGCCACAGATACGCAGTATTTT. Translating gives CASSPGPSGATDTQYF. The chain recombines TRBV4-2 with TRBJ2-3; 9 bases fit TRBD2. CDR3 size: 16 residues. Germline values: CDR1 LGHNA, CDR2 YNFKEQ. J was trimmed by 2 bases and V by 4 bases; bases with no gene match: 7.

This clonotype turned up a few times. V usage is TRBV6-2 or TRBV6-3 and J usage is TRBJ1-2, with 10 bases identical to TRBD1. The CDR3 length is 15 residues. Germline trimming cut 8 bases from V and 5 bases from J; bases unmatched to any gene: 11. CDR1 is MNHEY, CDR2 SVGEGT, per germline. CDR3 residues: CASADRGFLDYGYTF. The CDR3 DNA reads as TGTGCCAGCGCGGACAGGGGGTTCCTTGATTATGGCTACACCTTC.

This clonotype came up many times. The rearrangement uses TRBV3-1 and TRBJ2-5, with 8 bases that match TRBD2. The length of the CDR3 is 17 residues. Germline trimming cut 0 bases from V and 5 bases from J; bases unmatched to any gene: 11. Looked up from germline, CDR1 is LGHDT and CDR2 is YNNKEL (reference sequence). The CDR3 DNA is TGTGCCAGCAGCCAAGATCGGCTAGCGGGTTACGAGGAGACCCAGTACTTC. Its translation is CASSQDRLAGYEETQYF.

This clonotype was found many times. This chain connects TRBV6-5 to TRBJ1-2; the D is unclear. V was pared by 11 bases and J by 2 bases, with 12 bases between. The germline gives CDR1 MNHEY, CDR2 SVGAGI. This CDR3 is 12 amino acids long. CDR3 loop: CAASPGNYGYTF. CDR3 bases: TGTGCCGCCTCACCGGGGAACTATGGCTACACCTTC.

The sample holds a few counts of this clonotype. The rearrangement links TRBV5-1 to TRBJ2-2; D remains unclear. Germline assignment: CDR1 SGHRS and CDR2 YFSETQ. The CDR3 runs 13 residues. Trimming removed 7 bases from V and 4 bases from J, with 11 bases in between. The CDR3 region has the DNA TGCGCCAGCGGCTCGGAGTCCACCGGGGAGCTGTTTTTT. Its translation is CASGSESTGELFF. The complete variable domain, with remaining parts taken from reference TRBV5-1 and TRBJ2-2, reads KAGVTQTPRYLIKTRGQQVTLSCSPISGHRSVSWYQQTPGQGLQFLFEYFSETQRNKGNFPGRFSGRQFSNSRSEMNVSTLELGDSALYLCASGSESTGELFFGEGSRLTVL.

This clonotype has at least ten counts. The V call is TRBV12-3 or TRBV12-4, the J call TRBJ2-3, with 7 bases matching TRBD1. The CDR3 length is 15 residues. The V segment lost 4 bases and the J segment 0 bases; nucleotides outside the gene matches: 4. CDR3 sequence (DNA): TGTGCCAGCAGTTGGAACAGGGGCAGCACAGATACGCAGTATTTT. Translating it yields CASSWNRGSTDTQYF.